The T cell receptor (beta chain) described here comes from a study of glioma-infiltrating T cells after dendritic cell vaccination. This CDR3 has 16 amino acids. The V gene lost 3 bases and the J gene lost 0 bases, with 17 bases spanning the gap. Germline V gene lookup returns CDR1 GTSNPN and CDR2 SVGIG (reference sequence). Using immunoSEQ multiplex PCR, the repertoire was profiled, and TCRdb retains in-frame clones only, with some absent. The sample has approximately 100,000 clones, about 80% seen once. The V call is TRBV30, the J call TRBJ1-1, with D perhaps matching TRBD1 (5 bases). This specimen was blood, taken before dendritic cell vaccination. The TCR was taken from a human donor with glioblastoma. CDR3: CAWSGGEPAMNTEAFF. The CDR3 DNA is TGTGCCTGGAGCGGGGGGGAACCCGCCATGAACACTGAAGCTTTCTTT.